This T cell receptor (beta chain) was obtained from a study of T cells in narcolepsy. Data came from immunoSEQ multiplex PCR; TCRdb stores just in-frame clones and leaves some out. This sample has roughly 30,000 clones, with roughly 86% found just once. This clone has only one observation. The identical CDR3 is also encoded by other nucleotide sequences in the sample. J lost 6 bases, V lost 5 bases, and 6 bases had no gene match. Germline CDR1 SGHRS, CDR2 YFSETQ. The CDR3 runs 15 residues. The sequencing input was memory (CD45RA-) CD4+ T cells from blood. The TCR originated in a human donor in good health. The chain uses TRBV5-1 and TRBJ2-2; 11 bases agree with TRBD2. CDR3 sequence reads: CASRDSGGAPGELFF. CDR3 DNA sequence: TGCGCCAGCAGGGATAGCGGGGGGGCCCCCGGGGAGCTGTTTTTT.